The clone carrying this T cell receptor beta chain was detected many times. Its antigen is undetermined. Read coverage stops 3 residues before the CDR3 terminus; the germline J gene supplies the remainder. This CDR3 has 19 residues. J was trimmed by 1 base and V by 5 bases; bases with no gene match: 15. The germline V gene encodes CDR1 KGHSH and CDR2 LQKENI. The data originate from a study of T cell clonality in common variable immunodeficiency. Study-level results: CVID subjects had higher TCRbeta clonality than healthy controls, most marked in about a third. Common variable immunodeficiency TCR beta sequences reportedly had fewer deletions and N-nucleotide insertions.

Libraries were prepared by immunoSEQ multiplex PCR; TCRdb keeps only in-frame clonotypes and omits some of them. Altogether more than 30,000 clones were found in the sample, and no singletons occur. The V gene is TRBV18, the J gene TRBJ2-2; 8 bases agree with TRBD2. Sequencing was done on a sample of peripheral blood mononuclear cells. This sequence originates from a human donor with common variable immunodeficiency. This CDR3 is CASSKLSGRGAMNTGELFF. Incomplete CDR3 DNA: TGTGCCAGCTCAAAACTGTCCGGGAGGGGCGCGATGAACACCGGGGAG.